This T cell receptor (beta chain) was sequenced in a study of blood T cell repertoires in COVID-19 (TCRdb year 2020). In the study overall: Collaborator samples came from the United States, Italy and Spain and covered acute and convalescent phases of COVID-19. The repertoires were released in a freely available public database intended as a resource for research on the immune response to SARS-CoV-2. Sample metadata almost always included a de-identified subject ID, COVID-19 status, age in years and sex. Subjects who had been exposed to COVID-19, were actively infected with it, or had recovered from it provided the deeply sampled blood TCRbeta repertoires that made up the dataset. The material from the prospective study consisted of cDNA or gDNA derived from T cells, B-cell-depleted T cells, or PBMCs. HLA class I and class II types, where available, came from metadata supplied by the sample provider rather than from assay-based typing. Samples came from the ongoing ImmuneRACE study (first 160 participants) plus 1,254 subjects from 6 global collaborators. The full study reports these points: How much clinical and demographic metadata was included differed by source and by participant, and the metadata was provided uncurated.

Notes on this clone: Its target antigen remains unknown. Per-base qualities were not stored, and no clone one base away is much larger.

The immunoSEQ Assay, a bias-controlled multiplex PCR, was used to amplify TCRbeta CDR3 regions from genomic DNA. Regarding the original processing steps: The number of nucleated cells in each sample was estimated from the amplification of reference gene primers within the assay. To quantify the absolute abundance of each unique TCRbeta CDR3 rearrangement, sequence reads were collapsed and filtered. Productive Simpson clonality was computed per sample as the square root of Simpson's diversity index over productive rearrangements. The table was pulled from immuneACCESS by TCRdb, which kept in-frame rearrangements only. Such tables lose some clones; where checked, under half of the loss comes from unresolved V genes, and the rest has no known cause. Clone size and the V and J calls come from that table; the DNA yielded D and trimming. Recorded for this sample are 200,000 to 250,000 clones; 84% of them occurred a single time. Clones ranked in the top ten supply under 2% of the sample.

In the prospective study, participants were roughly 18 to 100 years old, resided in about two dozen geographic areas of the United States, and were enrolled through a virtual design. In the prospective study, cohorts were assigned on the basis of participant-reported clinical history obtained from a screening survey and a study questionnaire. Recovered participants in ImmuneRACE Cohort 3 were defined by two consecutive negative NP/OP PCR tests, clearance by a healthcare professional, or resolution of symptoms. Each participant in the prospective study had whole blood, serum and a nasopharyngeal or oropharyngeal swab collected by mobile phlebotomists. Participants in the prospective study had the option to provide additional blood draws and questionnaires over an approximately 2-month period. Before DNA extraction, blood samples from the prospective study were shipped at room temperature or frozen.

Sequencing used PBMCs or T cells enriched from blood (not recorded which). This receptor was obtained from a man in his sixties who had recovered from COVID-19.

The CDR3 region reads CASSEVRGGNQPQHF. DNA sequence: TGTGCCAGCAGTGAAGTAAGGGGAGGGAATCAGCCCCAGCATTTT. The sequence links TRBV6-1 to TRBJ1-5, with TRBD1 tentatively as D gene (5 bases match). Trimming takes 1 base from V and 4 bases from J, and the germline ends sit 11 bases apart. The CDR3 sequence holds 15 residues, the cysteine and phenylalanine included. The kept DNA is CDR3 alone, 45 bases in frame from the first base. CDR1 and CDR2, looked up from the germline V gene, are MNHNS and SASEGT.